A single sample is the source of the 7 T cell receptor beta chains below, sequenced in a study of beta chain features in type 1 diabetes. Findings and caveats of the study: In every one of the four CD4+ subsets, TCRB CDR3s were moderately but significantly shorter in Type 1 diabetes patients.

No antigen has been assigned to these receptors. All of the isolated RNA was reverse transcribed, so expressed TCRB transcripts were sequenced. Assay used: immunoSEQ multiplex PCR; TCRdb lists only in-frame clones, some missing. Among some 640,000 clones, roughly an eighth were seen once, and the ten largest hold less than 0.04%. Sequencing was performed on naive CD4+ T cells from blood. Source of these receptors: a man aged 18 to 30 with type 1 diabetes.

This chain uses TRBV7-3 with TRBJ1-2; 7 nucleotides match TRBD1. Germline trimming cut 5 bases from V and 6 bases from J; bases unmatched to any gene: 12. Germline CDR1 reads SGHTA; CDR2 reads FQGTGA. The CDR3 covers 15 residues. The chain's CDR3 is CASSAGTAQMDGYTF. The CDR3 DNA reads as TGTGCCAGCAGCGCCGGGACAGCCCAAATGGATGGCTACACCTTC.

This clone came up a few times. The rearrangement joins TRBV30 to TRBJ1-5, with D unresolved. The ends were cut back, 1 base at V and 2 bases at J, with 9 bases in the middle. Germline V gene sequence: CDR1 GTSNPN, CDR2 SVGIG (reference sequence). The CDR3 is 14 amino acids. DNA of the CDR3: TGTGCCTGGAGTGCCTGGGGTGGCAATCAGCCCCAGCATTTT. Its protein is CAWSAWGGNQPQHF.

This clone has only a few counts. The chain is built from TRBV7-9 and TRBJ1-4, with D unclear. Germline-derived CDR1 and CDR2 are SEHNR and FQNEAQ (reference sequence). Trimming cost V 7 bases and J 8 bases, with 14 bases left between them. CDR3 size: 13 residues. DNA of the CDR3: TGTGCCAGCACCCTGGTGGGGTTCGAAAAACTGTTTTTT. It is translated as CASTLVGFEKLFF. The whole variable domain, filled in from reference TRBV7-9 and TRBJ1-4, reads DTGVSQNPRHKITKRGQNVTFRCDPISEHNRLYWYRQTLGQGPEFLTYFQNEAQLEKSRLLSDRFSAERPKGSFSTLEIQRTEQGDSAMYLCASTLVGFEKLFFGSGTQLSVL.

CDR3: CSVQGLAVNTGELFF. The DNA for the CDR3 is TGCAGCGTCCAGGGACTAGCGGTGAACACCGGGGAGCTGTTTTTT. The chain is built from TRBV29-1 and TRBJ2-2, with TRBD2 matching over 11 bases. Per the germline V gene, CDR1 is SQVTM and CDR2 is ANQGSEA. This CDR3 is built from 15 residues. The trim removed 6 bases at V and 1 base at J, leaving 4 bases unmatched.

The rearrangement links TRBV4-2 to TRBJ2-7; TRBD1 matches 8 bases. Trimming took 4 bases from V and 3 from J; bases not matched to a gene: 11. Germline CDR1 LGHNA, CDR2 YNFKEQ. CDR3 length equals 16 residues. The CDR3 nucleotides read TGTGCCAGCAGCCCCGCCGCGGGGACAGGATTCTACGAGCAGTACTTC. Translating gives CASSPAAGTGFYEQYF.

The chain has TRBV9 and TRBJ2-2, with TRBD2 identical over 8 bases. Germline loops: CDR1 SGDLS, CDR2 YYNGEE. This CDR3 has 19 residues. With V trimmed by 0 bases and J by 1 base, 11 bases remained unmatched. The CDR3 here is CASSVAWFGGRMNTGELFF. The CDR3 DNA is TGTGCCAGCAGCGTAGCATGGTTTGGCGGGAGGATGAACACCGGGGAGCTGTTTTTT.

The chain joins TRBV5-1 to TRBJ1-2; D perhaps matches TRBD1 (6 bases). This CDR3 is built from 14 residues. The germline gives CDR1 SGHRS, CDR2 YFSETQ. Trimming removed 5 bases at V and 6 bases at J, with 17 bases between. CDR3 sequence reads: CASRGRGLLDGYTF. In nucleotides, the CDR3 is TGCGCCAGCAGGGGCAGGGGCTTGTTGGATGGCTACACCTTC.